This entry lists 27 T cell receptor beta chains sequenced from one sample in a study of shared clonotypes between healthy human individuals. CD45RO negativity and positive selection for CCR7 defined naive CD8 cells, a population that excluded terminally differentiated effector memory CD45RA+ cells. This table comes from immunoSEQ multiplex PCR, and its TCRdb copy is limited to in-frame clones, with some not included. The data contain about 2.2 million clones, about 93% of them singletons. The sample consisted of naive CD8+ T cells from PBMCs. The receptors originated from a man aged 18 to 30 in good health. Some clones in this sample may be carry-over from other donors' samples.

V is TRBV6-1 and J is TRBJ2-3, with D possibly matching TRBD1 (5 bases). Between the trimmed V and J ends, which lost 5 bases and 2 bases, there was a span of 14 bases. This CDR3 is built from 15 residues. Germline V lookup: CDR1 MNHNS, CDR2 SASEGT. CDR3 nucleotide sequence: TGTGCCAGCAGTACACCGACAGTGATCACAGATACGCAGTATTTT. This encodes CASSTPTVITDTQYF.

J is TRBJ2-2 and V is TRBV18; no definite D call. The CDR3 is 15 residues long. Germline CDR1 KGHSH, CDR2 LQKENI. Trimming removed 2 bases at V and 4 bases at J, with 11 bases between. The CDR3 coding sequence is TGTGCCAGCTCACCAGCAGGAGTCCGCACCGGGGAGCTGTTTTTT. It yields the protein CASSPAGVRTGELFF.

The chain couples TRBV6-5 to TRBJ2-7; D is undetermined. Germline assignment: CDR1 MNHEY and CDR2 SVGAGI. With 2 bases removed from V and 1 base from J, the gap between germline ends came to 6 bases. The CDR3 is made up of 13 amino acids. This CDR3 reads CASSYGLSYEQYF. DNA of the CDR3: TGTGCCAGCAGTTACGGGTTATCCTACGAGCAGTACTTC.

The chain employs TRBV6-6 and TRBJ2-7, with 9 bases fitting TRBD1. V lost 2 bases and J lost 0; bases outside the gene matches: 2. The CDR3 length is 15 residues. Germline CDR1 and CDR2: MNHNY and SVGAGI (reference sequence). CDR3 loop: CASSYGQGYSYEQYF. For the CDR3, the DNA is TGTGCCAGCAGTTACGGACAGGGGTACTCCTACGAGCAGTACTTC.

The rearrangement uses TRBV27 and TRBJ1-1; weak D call: TRBD1 (6 bases). This CDR3 is 15 amino acids long. The V gene's germline CDR1 is MNHEY and CDR2 SMNVEV (reference sequence). V gave up 7 bases and J gave up 0 bases, with 15 bases separating them. The CDR3 here is CASTHRAGVNTEAFF. The CDR3 region has the DNA TGTGCCAGCACGCACAGGGCTGGAGTGAACACTGAAGCTTTCTTT.

As concerns this clone: Other DNA sequences in the same sample also yield this CDR3. The genes are TRBV4-3 and TRBJ2-7, with 7 bases fitting TRBD1. CDR1 and CDR2 (germline): LGHNA, YSLEER. V trimming: 4 bases; J trimming: 3 bases; junction bases outside the gene matches: 6. The CDR3 has 14 amino acids. CDR3 coding DNA: TGCGCCAGCAGCCCGAGGACAGGCCACTACGAGCAGTACTTC. This translates into CASSPRTGHYEQYF.

This clone was recorded a few times. V gene TRBV11-3 combines with J gene TRBJ2-2; D not resolved. CDR3 length equals 11 residues. Trimming shortened V by 3 bases and J by 7 bases, and 3 bases separated the two germline ends. In germline, CDR1 is SGHNT, CDR2 YENEEA. CDR3 in DNA: TGTGCCAGCAGCTTTGGCGGGGAGCTGTTTTTT. Translating it yields CASSFGGELFF.

The V gene is TRBV10-2, the J gene TRBJ2-1; TRBD2 matches 8 bases. Germline CDR1 reads WSHSY; CDR2 reads SAAADI. CDR3 length equals 15 residues. J lost 4 bases, V lost 8 bases, and 10 bases had no gene match. This CDR3 reads CASPPEREWYNEQFF. The CDR3 region has the DNA TGCGCCAGCCCCCCAGAGCGGGAGTGGTACAATGAGCAGTTCTTC.

A remark on this clone: The sample has other DNA sequences that encode this CDR3 too. This sequence joins TRBV28 and TRBJ2-1; TRBD1 matches at 9 bases. J gave up 5 bases and V 8 bases, and 1 base lay outside the gene matches. Germline values: CDR1 MDHEN, CDR2 SYDVKM. The CDR3 has 12 residues. The CDR3 region has the DNA TGTGCCAGCCGGGACAGGGACAATGAGCAGTTCTTC. Translated, it gives CASRDRDNEQFF.

The chain employs TRBV25-1 and TRBJ2-3, with D perhaps matching TRBD1 (6 bases). The CDR3 consists of 14 residues. Trimming removed 8 bases from V and 5 bases from J, with 17 bases in between. Per germline, CDR1 MGHDK and CDR2 SYGVNS. CDR3 region: CASSVRRGRDTQYF. The CDR3, as DNA: TGTGCCAGCTCCGTGCGTAGGGGGAGAGATACGCAGTATTTT.

This sequence joins TRBV5-5 and TRBJ1-1; TRBD1 might be the D (5 bases). The CDR3 contains 12 residues. Germline CDR1 reads SGHKS; CDR2 reads YYEKEE (reference sequence). V dropped 2 bases and J dropped 7 bases, with 9 bases sitting between them. CDR3 protein: CASSFQQGEAFF. The CDR3 DNA follows: TGTGCCAGCAGCTTCCAGCAGGGTGAAGCTTTCTTT.

This sequence joins TRBV9 and TRBJ2-1; 8 bases match TRBD2. The V and J ends lost 1 base and 9 bases, in that order; junction bases with no gene match: 6. This CDR3 spans 14 amino acids. Germline CDR1 reads SGDLS; CDR2 reads YYNGEE. CDR3 coding DNA: TGTGCCAGCAGCGTAAACGGGAGGGCCCTTGAGCAGTTCTTC. Translating gives CASSVNGRALEQFF.

The DNA of the CDR3 is TGTGCCAGCACTAGTCTGCGGGACAGGGCCGAAGCTTTCTTT. Encoded protein: CASTSLRDRAEAFF. This chain joins TRBV7-9 and TRBJ1-1; TRBD1 matches at 9 bases. Germline CDR1 SEHNR, CDR2 FQNEAQ (reference sequence). The CDR3 runs 14 residues. The V segment lost 7 bases and the J segment 8 bases; nucleotides outside the gene matches: 11.

The rearrangement joins TRBV5-1 to TRBJ2-2; D is ambiguous. The V end was cut by 4 bases, the J end by 3 bases, with 13 bases between. CDR1 is SGHRS, CDR2 YFSETQ, per germline. The CDR3 totals 15 residues. The CDR3 DNA reads TGCGCCAGCAGCGCAGCCGGACCCCACACCGGGGAGCTGTTTTTT. This encodes CASSAAGPHTGELFF.

This clone was observed once. The sample has other DNA sequences that encode this CDR3 too. The rearrangement links TRBV27 to TRBJ2-3, with 8 bases matching TRBD2. The CDR3 extends over 16 amino acids. Germline CDR1 is MNHEY and CDR2 is SMNVEV (reference sequence). The J segment lost 0 bases and the V segment lost 3 bases, leaving 5 bases of the junction unmatched. The CDR3 DNA reads as TGTGCCAGCAGTTTGGGAGCTAGCGGGAGCACAGATACGCAGTATTTT. This codes for CASSLGASGSTDTQYF.

CDR3 loop: CASSLASREGAYEQYF. CDR3 nucleotide sequence: TGTGCCAGCAGTTTAGCTAGCAGGGAGGGTGCCTACGAGCAGTACTTC. This sequence joins TRBV28 and TRBJ2-7; 7 positions match TRBD2. J gave up 2 bases and V 2 bases, and 9 bases lay outside the gene matches. The CDR3 runs to 16 residues. Per germline, CDR1 MDHEN and CDR2 SYDVKM.

The chain recombines TRBV27 with TRBJ2-3; TRBD1 might be the D (6 bases). This CDR3 is 15 amino acids long. The germline V gene encodes CDR1 MNHEY and CDR2 SMNVEV (reference sequence). The V gene lost 5 bases and the J gene lost 6 bases, with 18 bases spanning the gap. The CDR3, as DNA: TGTGCCAGCAGTACCACAGGGTACGACTCCGATACGCAGTATTTT. Protein sequence: CASSTTGYDSDTQYF.

CDR3 bases: TGTGCCAGCAGCGTTGGACAGACGGGTACCATTCAGTACTTC. This encodes CASSVGQTGTIQYF. This chain joins TRBV9 and TRBJ2-4, with D possibly being TRBD1 (6 bases). Germline lookup yields CDR1 SGDLS and CDR2 YYNGEE. Trimming stripped 2 bases from V and 9 bases from J, with 15 bases between. The CDR3 extends over 14 amino acids.

The rearrangement joins TRBV11-2 to TRBJ1-2, with 9 nucleotides matching TRBD1. Per germline, CDR1 SGHAT and CDR2 FQNNGV. CDR3 length: 16 amino acids. V was pared by 2 bases and J by 6 bases, with 10 bases of the junction left unmatched. Here the CDR3 DNA reads TGTGCCAGCAGCTTATTTCCCCCAGGACAGGGGAATGGCTACACCTTC. Its protein product is CASSLFPPGQGNGYTF.

The rearrangement links TRBV6-5 to TRBJ1-4; D might be TRBD1 (6 bases). The CDR3 runs 14 residues. Trimming took 6 bases from V and 7 from J, leaving 15 bases between them. Germline loops: CDR1 MNHEY, CDR2 SVGAGI. The CDR3 DNA reads as TGTGCCAGCAGCCGAAGGGGGGGGGCTGAAAAACTGTTTTTT. Its protein product is CASSRRGGAEKLFF.

This clone was counted only a few times. This chain connects TRBV2 to TRBJ1-1; 11 positions agree with TRBD1. The V and J ends lost 8 bases and 4 bases, in that order; junction bases with no gene match: 3. The CDR3 consists of 13 residues. Germline values: CDR1 SNHLY, CDR2 FYNNEI. CDR3: CASGQGAVTEAFF. The CDR3 nucleotides read TGTGCCAGCGGACAGGGGGCTGTCACTGAAGCTTTCTTT.

The J gene is TRBJ2-7, the V gene TRBV19; 9 bases are shared with TRBD2. CDR1 is LNHDA and CDR2 is SQIVND in the germline V gene (reference sequence). The CDR3 contains 13 residues. V trimming: 5 bases; J trimming: 3 bases; junction bases outside the gene matches: 2. The CDR3, as DNA: TGTGCCAGTAGTGCTAGCGGGAACTACGAGCAGTACTTC. Amino acid sequence: CASSASGNYEQYF.

This clone was recorded once. V is TRBV5-4 and J is TRBJ2-7; either TRBD1 or TRBD2 may supply D (6 bases each). This CDR3 has 15 residues. Trimming stripped 1 base from V and 0 bases from J, with 11 bases between. CDR1 and CDR2 (germline): SGHNT, YYREEE (reference sequence). The CDR3 reads CASSLRGDPSYEQYF. The CDR3 nucleotides are TGTGCCAGCAGCTTGAGGGGGGATCCCTCCTACGAGCAGTACTTC.

The chain carries TRBV28 and TRBJ2-3, with D possibly TRBD1 on 5 matching bases. V lost 1 base to trimming and J lost 2 bases, with 10 bases between them. This CDR3 spans 15 amino acids. The germline gives CDR1 MDHEN, CDR2 SYDVKM. The CDR3, as DNA: TGTGCCAGCAGTTTATCAGGGTTCAACACAGATACGCAGTATTTT. Translation: CASSLSGFNTDTQYF. Full variable domain (remainder filled in from reference TRBV28 and TRBJ2-3): DVKVTQSSRYLVKRTGEKVFLECVQDMDHENMFWYRQDPGLGLRLIYFSYDVKMKEKGDIPEGYSVSREKKERFSLILESASTNQTSMYLCASSLSGFNTDTQYFGPGTRLTVL.

The chain has TRBV28 and TRBJ1-1; D is ambiguous. The V end was cut by 7 bases, the J end by 3 bases, with 3 bases between. The CDR3 loop spans 10 amino acids. The germline gives CDR1 MDHEN, CDR2 SYDVKM. CDR3 protein: CASMDTEAFF. CDR3 in DNA: TGTGCCAGCATGGACACTGAAGCTTTCTTT.

The chain has TRBV7-9 and TRBJ1-2; D uncertain. V lost 10 bases and J lost 2, with 11 bases in between. The CDR3 length is 12 residues. Germline V CDR1 and CDR2: SEHNR, FQNEAQ (reference sequence). The CDR3 here is CATDGSNYGYTF. CDR3 sequence (DNA): TGTGCCACCGACGGCTCCAACTATGGCTACACCTTC.

The V and J genes are TRBV27 and TRBJ2-3, with TRBD2 matching 13 bases. Unmatched junction bases numbered 3, after V lost 3 bases and J lost 0 bases. CDR1 is MNHEY, CDR2 SMNVEV, per germline (reference sequence). CDR3 length: 17 amino acids. The CDR3 sequence is CASSFGTSGTSTDTQYF. The DNA for the CDR3 is TGTGCCAGCAGTTTCGGGACTAGCGGGACTAGCACAGATACGCAGTATTTT.